Sequencing of this TCR beta chain was carried out in a study of tumor-infiltrating lymphocytes in localized non-small cell lung cancer listed by TCRdb under 2021. Study-wide context: Several histologies were represented in the cohort, which also included both smokers and never-smokers as well as patients whose samples were collected after neoadjuvant chemotherapy. From each patient came resected tumor tissue plus uninvolved lung tissue from that same patient, and the uninvolved lung tissue was described as non-adjacent to the tumor. The same patients underwent several integrated assays, with TCR sequencing performed together with flow cytometry, multiplex immunofluorescence, RNA-seq, exome sequencing and proteomics. In total, the ICON cohort was made up of around 140 surgical patients who had localized non-small cell lung cancer and whose tumors were resected. For a few dozen patients, immunoSEQ T-cell fraction was compared between paired tumor and uninvolved lung.

As to this clone: Its target antigen remains unknown. Base qualities are not recorded, but no much larger clone differs from it by a single base.

Enrollment in ICON was initiated in 2016, and the last patient was enrolled in September 2018. From a subcohort of around 78 patients, fresh tumor and matched uninvolved tissue were collected for in-depth immune analyses, including TCR sequencing. DNA for TCR sequencing was isolated from bulk tissue, and no cell sorting was done. TCR sequencing with the immunoSEQ assay provided the T-cell fraction in tumor and uninvolved lung tissue. The original methods were these. In the survival analysis, patients were divided into a high T-cell fraction group (upper tertile) and a low T-cell fraction group (lower two tertiles), and the two groups were compared using a log-rank test. Paired tumor versus uninvolved lung differences in T-cell fraction were tested with a signed-rank test. TCRdb took over this immuneACCESS table, retaining in-frame rearrangements with V and J assigned. Such tables are incomplete; in checked studies, under half of the missing clones stem from an unresolved V gene, and the remainder is unexplained. The DNA was the basis for D and trimming; V, J and clone size are from that table. This sample gives more than 12,000 clones in total; around 70% of them show up just once. The ten largest make up roughly a fifth of the sample.

After removal of 2 bases from V and 3 bases from J, the junction retains 5 bases not matched to a gene. Per the germline V gene, MNHEY is the CDR1 and SVGAGI is the CDR2. Taken from cysteine to phenylalanine, the CDR3 has 16 residues. The DNA shown is the 48-base CDR3, in frame from base 1. Study-level results and caveats: In line with immunofluorescence CD3 counts, TCRbeta sequencing supported higher T cell infiltration in tumors compared with uninvolved lung tissue. Different pieces of the same tissue were used for different assays, so technical variation could not be separated from intratumor heterogeneity. TCR-derived T-cell fraction did not differ between the flow cytometry-defined immunotypes IM1 (good prognosis) and IM2 (poor prognosis). Because assay coverage varied across patients depending on available tissue quantity, TCR sequencing was performed for only a subset of the cohort.

This receptor was obtained from a human donor with non-small cell lung cancer. The sample comprised uninvolved lung tissue not adjacent to the tumor. Rearrangement joined TRBV6-5 to TRBJ2-7, and 12 bases in between align with TRBD2. The sequenced DNA: TGTGCCAGCAGTTACCGTGGGACTAGCGGGTTCTACGAGCAGTACTTC. It translates as CASSYRGTSGFYEQYF.